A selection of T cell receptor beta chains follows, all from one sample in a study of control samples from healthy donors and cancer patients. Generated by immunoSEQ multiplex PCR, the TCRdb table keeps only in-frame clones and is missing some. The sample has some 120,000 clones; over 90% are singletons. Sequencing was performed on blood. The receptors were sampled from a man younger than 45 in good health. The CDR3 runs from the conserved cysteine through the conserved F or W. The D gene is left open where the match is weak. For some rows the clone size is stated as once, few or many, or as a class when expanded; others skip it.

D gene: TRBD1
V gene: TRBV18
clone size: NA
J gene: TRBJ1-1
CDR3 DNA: TGTGCCAGCTCACCAACCAGGGGGGATACCGGGAACACTGAAGCTTTCTTT
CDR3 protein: CASSPTRGDTGNTEAFF

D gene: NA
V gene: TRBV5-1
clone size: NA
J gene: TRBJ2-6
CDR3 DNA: TGCGCCAGCAGCTTTGTAGGACAGATCTCTGGGGCCAACGTCCTGACTTTC
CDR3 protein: CASSFVGQISGANVLTF

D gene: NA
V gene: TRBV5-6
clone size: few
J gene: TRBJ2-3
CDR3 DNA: TGTGCCAGCAGCTTGGTCACAGATACGCAGTATTTT
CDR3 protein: CASSLVTDTQYF

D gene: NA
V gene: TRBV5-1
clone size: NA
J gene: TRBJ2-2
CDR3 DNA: TGCGCCAGCAGCTTGGAAGGGTCGAACACCGGGGAGCTGTTTTTT
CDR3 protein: CASSLEGSNTGELFF

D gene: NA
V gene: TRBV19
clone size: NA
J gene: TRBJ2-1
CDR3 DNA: TGTGCCAGTAGTCGAGGGCCAGGGGTGGAAAATGAGCAGTTCTTC
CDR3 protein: CASSRGPGVENEQFF

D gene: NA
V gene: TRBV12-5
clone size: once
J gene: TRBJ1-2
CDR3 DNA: TGTGCTAGTGGTTTGGTAGGTGTGGTAGCGAGTGGCTACACCTTC
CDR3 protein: CASGLVGVVASGYTF

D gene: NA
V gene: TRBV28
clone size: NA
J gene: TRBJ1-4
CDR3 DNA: TGTGCCAGCAGTGTAGGGGGTGGTGAAAAACTGTTTTTT
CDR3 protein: CASSVGGGEKLFF

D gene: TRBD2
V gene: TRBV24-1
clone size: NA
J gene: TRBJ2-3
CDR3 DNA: TGTGCCACCAGTGGATTAGCGGGGCCCACAGATACGCAGTATTTT
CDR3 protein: CATSGLAGPTDTQYF

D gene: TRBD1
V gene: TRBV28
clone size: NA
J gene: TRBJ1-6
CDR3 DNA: TGTGCCAGCAGTTCATACGGGACAGGAGGGGAACCCCTCCACTTT
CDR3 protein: CASSSYGTGGEPLHF

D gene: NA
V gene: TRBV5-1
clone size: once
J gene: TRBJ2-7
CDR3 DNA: TGCGCCAGCAGCTTCGGCCGAACCTACGAGCAGTACTTC
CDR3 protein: CASSFGRTYEQYF

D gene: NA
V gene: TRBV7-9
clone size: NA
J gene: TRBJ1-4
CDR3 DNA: TGTGCCGGAGGGGAGGCCCCTAATGAAAAACTGTTTTTT
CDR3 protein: CAGGEAPNEKLFF

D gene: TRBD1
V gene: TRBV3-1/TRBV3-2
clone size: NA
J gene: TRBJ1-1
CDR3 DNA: TGTGCCAGCAGCCAAGGAACGGGACAGGGAAGTCTTGAAGCTTTCTTT
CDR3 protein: CASSQGTGQGSLEAFF

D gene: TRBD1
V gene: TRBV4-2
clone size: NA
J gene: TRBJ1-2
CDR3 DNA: TGTGCCAGCAGCCTCGGGACAGGGGGTACTCCTGGCTACACCTTC
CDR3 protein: CASSLGTGGTPGYTF

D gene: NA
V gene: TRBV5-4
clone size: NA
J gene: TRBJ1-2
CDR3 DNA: TGTGCCAGCAGCTTGGGGAGGGCAGGGCACAATAACTATGGCTACACCTTC
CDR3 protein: CASSLGRAGHNNYGYTF

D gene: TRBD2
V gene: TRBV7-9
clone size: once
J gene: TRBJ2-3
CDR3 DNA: TGTGTGGGGACGACTAGCGGGGAAGAGGATACGCAGTATTTT
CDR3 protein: CVGTTSGEEDTQYF

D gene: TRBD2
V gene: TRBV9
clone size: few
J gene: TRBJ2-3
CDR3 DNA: TGTGCCAGCAGCGTAGATAACGGGGGGACTACAGATACGCAGTATTTT
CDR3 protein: CASSVDNGGTTDTQYF

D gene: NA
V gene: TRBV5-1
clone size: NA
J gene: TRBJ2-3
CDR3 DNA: TGCGCCAGCAGCCCCGGCCCACTTGGGGAGGATACGCAGTATTTT
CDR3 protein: CASSPGPLGEDTQYF

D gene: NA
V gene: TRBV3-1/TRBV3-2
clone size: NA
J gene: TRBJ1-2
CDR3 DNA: TGTGCCAGCAGCCAAGAGCGCAGATTGACCTTC
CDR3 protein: CASSQERRLTF

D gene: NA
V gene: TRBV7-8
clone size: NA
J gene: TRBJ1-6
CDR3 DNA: TGTGCCAGCAGCTTAGCCCGACCCGGCTTCAATAATTCACCCCTCCACTTT
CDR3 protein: CASSLARPGFNNSPLHF

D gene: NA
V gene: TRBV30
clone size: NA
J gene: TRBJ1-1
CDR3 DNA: TGTGCCTGGAGTTTACGGGGGAACACTGAAGCTTTCTTT
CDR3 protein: CAWSLRGNTEAFF

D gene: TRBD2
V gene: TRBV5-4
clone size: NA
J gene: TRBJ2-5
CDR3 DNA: TGTGCCAGCAGCTTCGGAGCGGGACTACAAGAGACCCAGTACTTC
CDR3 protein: CASSFGAGLQETQYF

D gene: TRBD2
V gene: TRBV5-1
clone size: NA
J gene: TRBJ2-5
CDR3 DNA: TGCGCCAGCAGCTTGACCGGGACTAGCGGCCGGGGCTGGGAGACCCAGTACTTC
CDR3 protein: CASSLTGTSGRGWETQYF